A single sample gave rise to the 10 T cell receptor beta chains below, sequenced in a study of cytomegalovirus exposure and HLA in healthy donors. The PCR had 60 Vbeta and 13 Jbeta primers. Measured with immunoSEQ multiplex PCR; TCRdb has only the in-frame clones, and not every one. The sample totals about 140,000 clones. Material for sequencing was PBMCs. The origin of the receptors is a man in his forties in good health and CMV-seronegative.

V and J are TRBV7-2 and TRBJ2-7, with D possibly TRBD1 on 5 matching bases. Trimming removed 4 bases at V and 0 bases at J, with 10 bases between. This CDR3 comprises 14 residues. The germline V gene has CDR1 SGHTA and CDR2 FQGNSA. The CDR3 here is CASSSFDSSYEQYF. CDR3 nucleotides: TGTGCCAGCAGCTCCTTCGACAGCTCCTACGAGCAGTACTTC. Combining the CDR3 with reference TRBV7-2 and TRBJ2-7 gives the whole variable domain GAGVSQSPSNKVTEKGKDVELRCDPISGHTALYWYRQSLGQGLEFLIYFQGNSAPDKSGLPSDRFSAERTGGSVSTLTIQRTQQEDSAVYLCASSSFDSSYEQYFGPGTRLTVT.

The chain couples TRBV2 to TRBJ2-6; possibly TRBD2 for D (7 bases). CDR3 length: 15 residues. Germline-derived CDR1 and CDR2 are SNHLY and FYNNEI. Trimming stripped 7 bases from V and 12 bases from J, with 22 bases between. The CDR3 sequence is CASTSHGGQSPVLTF. CDR3 nucleotides: TGTGCCAGCACCAGTCACGGGGGGCAGAGTCCCGTCCTGACTTTC.

The gene calls are TRBV28 and TRBJ1-4; maybe TRBD1 (6 bases). Trimming took 4 bases from V and 11 from J, leaving 26 bases between them. The CDR3 covers 17 residues. Germline CDR1 is MDHEN and CDR2 is SYDVKM. This CDR3 reads CASSSGAPVRGERKLFF. CDR3 sequence (DNA): TGTGCCAGCAGTTCAGGGGCGCCCGTTCGGGGGGAGAGGAAACTGTTTTTT. Supplemented by reference TRBV28 and TRBJ1-4, the full variable domain reads DVKVTQSSRYLVKRTGEKVFLECVQDMDHENMFWYRQDPGLGLRLIYFSYDVKMKEKGDIPEGYSVSREKKERFSLILESASTNQTSMYLCASSSGAPVRGERKLFFGSGTQLSVL.

The gene calls are TRBV5-4 and TRBJ2-7; D is unresolved. The CDR3 runs 14 residues. V lost 0 bases and J 0 bases, leaving 7 bases between the germline ends. Looked up from germline, CDR1 is SGHNT and CDR2 is YYREEE (reference sequence). CDR3 region: CASSLEAGSYEQYF. DNA for the CDR3: TGTGCCAGCAGCTTGGAGGCAGGCTCCTACGAGCAGTACTTC.

The chain links TRBV7-2 to TRBJ1-2; a possible D gene is TRBD1 (5 bases). This CDR3 comprises 21 residues. V lost 0 bases to trimming and J lost 0 bases, with 26 bases between them. In germline, CDR1 is SGHTA, CDR2 FQGNSA. The CDR3: CASSLAYFRVSPYRPNYGYTF. The DNA for the CDR3 is TGTGCCAGCAGCTTAGCCTACTTCAGAGTCAGTCCCTACAGGCCTAACTATGGCTACACCTTC.

The chain uses TRBV5-3 and TRBJ2-7; 11 bases are shared with TRBD1. TRBV5-3 is an open reading frame whose function is uncertain. This CDR3 has 16 residues. V gave up 5 bases and J gave up 4 bases; unmatched junction bases: 11. The CDR3 here is CARSYVGRDRGYEQYF. The DNA of the CDR3 is TGTGCCAGAAGTTATGTGGGTCGGGACAGGGGGTACGAGCAGTACTTC.

The chain carries TRBV9 and TRBJ2-1; 8 bases are a match to TRBD2. V trimming: 1 base; J trimming: 5 bases; junction bases outside the gene matches: 5. Germline CDR1 SGDLS, CDR2 YYNGEE. CDR3 length: 15 residues. CDR3 in DNA: TGTGCCAGCAGCGTACGGGGGGGGGTAGACAATGAGCAGTTCTTC. It translates to CASSVRGGVDNEQFF.

This chain joins TRBV5-1 and TRBJ1-2; 7 bases are shared with TRBD1. The CDR3 has 15 residues. Germline V gene data show CDR1 as SGHRS and CDR2 as YFSETQ. V dropped 0 bases and J dropped 4; count of bases not matched to a gene: 6. CDR3 sequence reads: CASSLGQGGGYGYTF. In DNA, the CDR3 is TGCGCCAGCAGCTTGGGACAGGGTGGGGGCTATGGCTACACCTTC. The whole variable domain, filled in from reference TRBV5-1 and TRBJ1-2, reads KAGVTQTPRYLIKTRGQQVTLSCSPISGHRSVSWYQQTPGQGLQFLFEYFSETQRNKGNFPGRFSGRQFSNSRSEMNVSTLELGDSALYLCASSLGQGGGYGYTFGSGTRLTVV.

V and J are TRBV5-1 and TRBJ1-6, with TRBD1 matching 7 bases. CDR1 and CDR2 (germline): SGHRS, YFSETQ. The CDR3 is 15 amino acids. Losses at the gene ends were 0 bases for V and 6 bases for J; bases not matched to a gene: 3. CDR3 residues: CASSLEGTVNSPLHF. Here the CDR3 DNA reads TGCGCCAGCAGCTTGGAAGGGACAGTTAATTCACCCCTCCACTTT. Full variable domain (outside the CDR3, taken from reference TRBV5-1 and TRBJ1-6): KAGVTQTPRYLIKTRGQQVTLSCSPISGHRSVSWYQQTPGQGLQFLFEYFSETQRNKGNFPGRFSGRQFSNSRSEMNVSTLELGDSALYLCASSLEGTVNSPLHFGNGTRLTVT.

The CDR3 protein is CATSLRGTGEGYGYTF. Written as DNA, the CDR3 is TGTGCCACCAGCCTACGAGGGACAGGGGAGGGCTATGGCTACACCTTC. The gene calls are TRBV15 and TRBJ1-2; TRBD1 matches at 10 bases. Per the germline V gene, CDR1 is LNHNV and CDR2 is YYDKDF (reference sequence). With V trimmed by 5 bases and J by 4 bases, 10 bases remained unmatched. The CDR3 spans 16 residues.